The present entry profiles one TCR beta chain with its context. Its target is unknown. A read error is possible here, since a much larger clone lies one base away. It was RNA transcripts that yielded the amplified TCR beta CDR3 regions. RT-PCR in the first round (using the HTBI primer set) targeted the TCR CDR3. TCRdb re-derived calls from the multiplex PCR reads in MiXCR, one entry per CDR3 protein. This sample has about 500,000 distinct CDR3 sequences, with approximately 15% found just once. This specimen comes from a study of T cells in Graves' hyperthyroidism and ophthalmopathy. Study-level points and caveats: Researchers report that a 13 V-J model separated ophthalmopathy from stable hyperthyroidism.

The receptor was isolated from a woman between 18 and 30 years old with Graves' hyperthyroidism. Sample: blood.

In nucleotides, the CDR3 is TGTGCCAGTAGTCGAACTAGCGGGATCGCCTACGAGCAGTACGTC. It specifies CASSRTSGIAYEQYV. The chain couples TRBV19 to TRBJ2-7; 10 bases fit TRBD2. The CDR3 loop spans 15 amino acids. Per germline, CDR1 LNHDA and CDR2 SQIVND (reference sequence). V dropped 5 bases and J dropped 2; count of bases not matched to a gene: 6.